This entry lists 27 T cell receptor beta chains sequenced from one sample in a study of blood T cell repertoires in COVID-19. The table came from immunoSEQ multiplex PCR; TCRdb's copy has only in-frame clones and leaves some out. Of approximately 290,000 clones listed, 84% are singletons. Material: peripheral blood. The origin of the receptors is a person aged 65 to 85 with COVID-19, enrolled during active disease.

For the CDR3, the DNA is TGCGCCAGCAGCCAAGGGACAGGGGAGACTAATGAAAAACTGTTTTTT. As protein: CASSQGTGETNEKLFF. The V gene is TRBV4-1, the J gene TRBJ1-4; 9 bases line up with TRBD1. The V segment lost 1 base and the J segment 2 bases; nucleotides outside the gene matches: 2. The CDR3 has 16 residues. Germline-derived CDR1 and CDR2 are MGHRA and YSYEKL.

The V call is TRBV28, the J call TRBJ1-5, with unresolved D. This CDR3 region has 13 residues. Trimming left V 10 bases short and J 7 bases short, with 17 bases between. CDR1 MDHEN and CDR2 SYDVKM come from the germline V gene. The CDR3 protein is CATRRVVGQPQHF. Written as DNA, the CDR3 is TGTGCCACCCGCCGAGTGGTGGGCCAGCCCCAGCATTTT.

The rearrangement joins TRBV9 to TRBJ2-1; 7 bases are a match to TRBD2. The CDR3 contains 15 residues. The germline gives CDR1 SGDLS, CDR2 YYNGEE. After removal of 3 bases from V and 3 bases from J, the junction contained 6 bases not matched to a gene. The DNA of the CDR3 is TGTGCCAGCAGCGAAGGGAGGGGACTCTACAATGAGCAGTTCTTC. This codes for CASSEGRGLYNEQFF.

V usage is TRBV5-4 and J usage is TRBJ2-1; tentatively, D is TRBD1 (6 bases). The CDR3 runs 15 residues. Germline assignment: CDR1 SGHNT and CDR2 YYREEE (reference sequence). The V end was cut by 4 bases, the J end by 7 bases, with 18 bases between. CDR3 in amino acids: CASSRDTSYLNEQFF. The CDR3 nucleotides are TGTGCCAGCAGCCGGGACACTTCCTATCTTAATGAGCAGTTCTTC.

This chain joins TRBV5-1 and TRBJ2-1, with TRBD2 matching 7 bases. This CDR3 spans 15 amino acids. The junction had 9 bases not matched to a gene; V was cut back by 4 bases and J by 5 bases. Per germline, CDR1 SGHRS and CDR2 YFSETQ. The CDR3 here is CASSPQPSGNNEQFF. CDR3 in DNA: TGCGCCAGCAGCCCTCAACCTAGCGGAAACAATGAGCAGTTCTTC.

J is TRBJ2-7 and V is TRBV5-6; 10 bases are a match to TRBD1. This CDR3 comprises 14 residues. J gave up 6 bases and V 2 bases, and 5 bases lay outside the gene matches. Germline assignment: CDR1 SGHDT and CDR2 YYEEEE. The CDR3 bases are TGTGCCAGCAGCTTTGGGACAGGGGTTTCCGAGCAGTACTTC. This translates into CASSFGTGVSEQYF.

Only a few counts were recorded for this clone. The V call is TRBV5-5, the J call TRBJ2-5; 8 bases fit TRBD1. Germline trimming cut 0 bases from V and 5 bases from J; bases unmatched to any gene: 0. The germline V gene encodes CDR1 SGHKS and CDR2 YYEKEE (reference sequence). This CDR3 has 13 amino acids. The CDR3 reads CASSLDRGETQYF. The DNA for the CDR3 is TGTGCCAGCAGCTTGGACAGGGGGGAGACCCAGTACTTC. The variable domain in full, with the rest retrieved from reference TRBV5-5 and TRBJ2-5, is DAGVTQSPTHLIKTRGQQVTLRCSPISGHKSVSWYQQVLGQGPQFIFQYYEKEERGRGNFPDRFSARQFPNYSSELNVNALLLGDSALYLCASSLDRGETQYFGPGTRLLVL.

The CDR3 DNA is TGTGCCAGCAGCCGACTGGGACAGGGGGCCCTTTATAATTCACCCCTCCACTTT. Protein sequence: CASSRLGQGALYNSPLHF. The chain joins TRBV3-1 (or the pseudogene TRBV3-2) to TRBJ1-6, with 12 positions matching TRBD1. V was pared by 4 bases and J by 4 bases, with 8 bases of the junction left unmatched. CDR3 size: 18 residues. Germline V lookup: CDR1 LGHDT, CDR2 YNNKEL (reference sequence).

This clone has only one observation. The chain is built from TRBV27 and TRBJ2-5; 8 positions match TRBD2. Looked up from germline, CDR1 is MNHEY and CDR2 is SMNVEV (reference sequence). The length of the CDR3 is 16 residues. V shed 5 bases and J 5 bases; nucleotides not matched to a gene: 13. CDR3 bases: TGTGCCAGCAGTCCCGAGGGACTAGGTGGTGGCGAGACCCAGTACTTC. It yields the protein CASSPEGLGGGETQYF.

The genes are TRBV6-5 and TRBJ2-2; D might be TRBD1 (5 bases). The CDR3 runs to 16 residues. Germline loops: CDR1 MNHEY, CDR2 SVGAGI. Deletions cut 4 bases from V and 2 bases from J, with 14 bases between. Here the CDR3 reads CASSFRATLNTGELFF. CDR3 nucleotides: TGTGCCAGCAGTTTCAGGGCCACGCTAAACACCGGGGAGCTGTTTTTT.

This clone was seen once. This chain connects TRBV18 to TRBJ2-2, with D perhaps matching TRBD1 (5 bases). The CDR3 sequence is 15 residues long. The germline V gene has CDR1 KGHSH and CDR2 LQKENI. With 3 bases removed from V and 4 bases from J, the gap between germline ends came to 12 bases. Written as DNA, the CDR3 is TGTGCCAGCTCACCCCTTAGGGGTTCCACCGGGGAGCTGTTTTTT. This encodes CASSPLRGSTGELFF.

V gene TRBV7-9 combines with J gene TRBJ2-7, with D perhaps TRBD1 (6 bases). From germline, CDR1 is SEHNR and CDR2 FQNEAQ (reference sequence). With 1 base removed from V and 4 bases from J, the gap between germline ends came to 8 bases. The CDR3 loop spans 13 amino acids. In DNA form, the CDR3 reads TGTGCCAGCAGCTTAGGAGGGGGTTACGAGCAGTACTTC. Amino acids: CASSLGGGYEQYF.

This chain uses TRBV28 with TRBJ1-1; TRBD1 agrees at 7 bases. This CDR3 contains 15 residues. Germline loops: CDR1 MDHEN, CDR2 SYDVKM. J gave up 0 bases and V 2 bases, and 3 bases lay outside the gene matches. As DNA, the CDR3 is TGTGCCAGCAGTTTACCGGGACAGTTGAACACTGAAGCTTTCTTT. This sequence encodes CASSLPGQLNTEAFF.

The chain combines TRBV12-3 or TRBV12-4 with TRBJ2-7, with 7 positions matching TRBD1. Germline trimming cut 6 bases from V and 6 bases from J; bases unmatched to any gene: 5. The CDR3 has 12 residues. CDR3 region: CASSPPGGEQYF. In DNA form, the CDR3 reads TGTGCCAGCAGCCCCCCAGGGGGCGAGCAGTACTTC.

The chain links TRBV7-2 to TRBJ2-3, with TRBD2 identical over 7 bases. Germline-derived CDR1 and CDR2 are SGHTA and FQGNSA. The V gene end was trimmed by 2 bases and the J gene end by 3 bases; junction bases not matched to a gene: 8. The CDR3 totals 16 residues. CDR3 sequence (DNA): TGTGCCAGCAGCTTATTGGGGGGGAGAGATACAGATACGCAGTATTTT. This translates into CASSLLGGRDTDTQYF.

The chain recombines TRBV7-2 with TRBJ2-6, with D perhaps matching TRBD1 (7 bases). V lost 6 bases to trimming and J lost 0 bases, with 18 bases between them. Germline V gives CDR1 SGHTA, CDR2 FQGNSA. The CDR3 length is 18 residues. The CDR3 sequence is CASRPGGQIVSGANVLTF. The CDR3 DNA reads TGTGCCAGCAGACCCGGGGGACAGATCGTCTCTGGGGCCAACGTCCTGACTTTC. The full variable domain, in which reference TRBV7-2 and TRBJ2-6 provide the parts outside the CDR3, is GAGVSQSPSNKVTEKGKDVELRCDPISGHTALYWYRQSLGQGLEFLIYFQGNSAPDKSGLPSDRFSAERTGGSVSTLTIQRTQQEDSAVYLCASRPGGQIVSGANVLTFGAGSRLTVL.

The J gene is TRBJ1-4, the V gene TRBV6-5; 7 positions match TRBD1. This CDR3 is built from 13 residues. Losses at the gene ends were 11 bases for V and 7 bases for J; bases not matched to a gene: 10. The germline V gene has CDR1 MNHEY and CDR2 SVGAGI. CDR3 coding DNA: TGTGCCGCACAGGGGAATGGCGGTGAAAAACTGTTTTTT. This codes for CAAQGNGGEKLFF.

The chain uses TRBV27 and TRBJ2-1; 7 positions agree with TRBD2. The CDR3 contains 14 residues. Germline-derived CDR1 and CDR2 are MNHEY and SMNVEV (reference sequence). V shed 4 bases and J 6 bases; nucleotides not matched to a gene: 6. This CDR3 reads CASSYKGGPNEQFF. The CDR3 nucleotides read TGTGCCAGCAGTTATAAGGGAGGGCCCAATGAGCAGTTCTTC.

The chain links TRBV15 to TRBJ1-1, with 7 bases identical to TRBD1. This CDR3 is 17 amino acids long. V lost 0 bases and J lost 4; bases outside the gene matches: 11. CDR1 and CDR2 (germline): LNHNV, YYDKDF (reference sequence). This CDR3 is CATSRDRDRAIGTEAFF. In nucleotides, the CDR3 is TGTGCCACCAGCAGAGATAGAGACAGGGCAATTGGCACTGAAGCTTTCTTT.

This clone was recorded only once. The chain has TRBV19 and TRBJ2-1; 12 bases are shared with TRBD2. CDR3 size: 15 residues. J gave up 6 bases and V 4 bases, and 4 bases lay outside the gene matches. CDR1 LNHDA and CDR2 SQIVND come from the germline V gene (reference sequence). The CDR3 sequence: CASSRPSGRGNEQFF. In nucleotides, the CDR3 is TGTGCCAGTAGTAGGCCTAGCGGGAGGGGCAATGAGCAGTTCTTC.

The chain has TRBV19 and TRBJ2-1; D is possibly TRBD2 (5 bases). Germline CDR1 LNHDA, CDR2 SQIVND (reference sequence). Trimming pared 5 bases from V and 5 bases from J, leaving 16 bases between. The CDR3 runs 15 residues. This CDR3 reads CASSASGGSNNEQFF. In DNA, the CDR3 is TGTGCCAGTAGTGCCTCGGGCGGGTCTAACAATGAGCAGTTCTTC.

This clone was observed once. One end of the junction varies from germline; a read error may be responsible. The J gene is TRBJ2-5, the V gene TRBV7-2, with 12 bases identical to TRBD2. The CDR3 covers 14 residues. Germline lookup yields CDR1 SGHTA and CDR2 FQGNSA. The CDR3 here is CASSLAGGAETQYF. CDR3 coding DNA: TGTGCCAGCAGCCTAGCGGGGGGGGCAGAGACCCAGTACTTC.

This clone has just a few counts. The chain uses TRBV28 and TRBJ1-5; D unclear. CDR1 and CDR2 from the germline V gene are MDHEN and SYDVKM. This CDR3 has 16 residues. Trimming removed 5 bases at V and 1 base at J, with 15 bases between. CDR3 coding DNA: TGTGCCAGCAGTCCCTCGGGGAAAGACAGCAATCAGCCCCAGCATTTT. Protein sequence: CASSPSGKDSNQPQHF.

The chain uses TRBV5-4 and TRBJ1-1, with TRBD1 matching over 10 bases. Germline lookup yields CDR1 SGHNT and CDR2 YYREEE (reference sequence). The V and J ends lost 3 bases and 2 bases, in that order; junction bases with no gene match: 4. There are 15 residues in the CDR3. The DNA for the CDR3 is TGTGCCAGCAGCTGGGGGACAGGGGAAAACACTGAAGCTTTCTTT. Translated: CASSWGTGENTEAFF.

This chain joins TRBV2 and TRBJ2-7, with D possibly matching TRBD2 (5 bases). The CDR3 runs 13 residues. Trimming removed 8 bases from V and 6 bases from J, with 17 bases in between. Germline-derived CDR1 and CDR2 are SNHLY and FYNNEI. CDR3 protein: CASVLTRVSEQYF. As DNA, the CDR3 is TGTGCCAGCGTCCTCACTAGGGTGTCCGAGCAGTACTTC. Full variable domain (remainder filled in from reference TRBV2 and TRBJ2-7): EPEVTQTPSHQVTQMGQEVILRCVPISNHLYFYWYRQILGQKVEFLVSFYNNEISEKSEIFDDQFSVERPDGSNFTLKIRSTKLEDSAMYFCASVLTRVSEQYFGPGTRLTVT.

This clone has a handful of counts. The chain links TRBV7-6 to TRBJ2-2; weak D call: TRBD2 (6 bases). The V end was cut by 0 bases, the J end by 1 base, with 15 bases between. This CDR3 region has 18 residues. Germline V gene data show CDR1 as SGHVS and CDR2 as FNYEAQ. The CDR3 DNA reads as TGTGCCAGCAGCTTAGCGGTGGGCGGGAACTTGAACACCGGGGAGCTGTTTTTT. Its protein is CASSLAVGGNLNTGELFF.

The count of this clone is one. The V and J genes are TRBV7-9 and TRBJ2-2, with D perhaps matching TRBD1 (6 bases). V dropped 2 bases and J dropped 7 bases, with 17 bases sitting between them. Germline V gives CDR1 SEHNR, CDR2 FQNEAQ (reference sequence). The CDR3 spans 16 residues. Here the CDR3 reads CASSLRLGAEFGELFF. The CDR3 DNA reads TGTGCCAGCAGCTTAAGGTTGGGGGCCGAGTTCGGGGAGCTGTTTTTT. The full variable domain, its missing parts supplied by reference TRBV7-9 and TRBJ2-2, is DTGVSQNPRHKITKRGQNVTFRCDPISEHNRLYWYRQTLGQGPEFLTYFQNEAQLEKSRLLSDRFSAERPKGSFSTLEIQRTEQGDSAMYLCASSLRLGAEFGELFFGEGSRLTVL.